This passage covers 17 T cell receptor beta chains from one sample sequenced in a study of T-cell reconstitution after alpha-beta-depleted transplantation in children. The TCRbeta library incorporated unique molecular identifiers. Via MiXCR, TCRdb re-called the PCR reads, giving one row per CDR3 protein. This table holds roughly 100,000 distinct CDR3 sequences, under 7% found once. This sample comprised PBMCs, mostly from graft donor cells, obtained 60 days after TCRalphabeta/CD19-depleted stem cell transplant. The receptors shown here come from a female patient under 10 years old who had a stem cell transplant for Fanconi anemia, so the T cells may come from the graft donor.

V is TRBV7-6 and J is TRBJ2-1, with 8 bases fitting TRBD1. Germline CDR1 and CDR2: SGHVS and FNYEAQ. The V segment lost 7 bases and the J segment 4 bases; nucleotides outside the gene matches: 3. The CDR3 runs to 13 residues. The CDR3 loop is CASTGQDYNEQFF. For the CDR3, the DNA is TGTGCCAGCACGGGACAGGATTACAATGAGCAGTTCTTC.

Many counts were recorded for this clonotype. The CDR3 sequence is CAISVDSNQPQHF. In DNA form, the CDR3 reads TGTGCCATCAGTGTGGACAGCAATCAGCCCCAGCATTTT. The J gene is TRBJ1-5, the V gene TRBV10-3; D is uncertain. CDR1 is ENHRY, CDR2 SYGVKD, per germline. V lost 4 bases and J lost 1, with 5 bases in between. This CDR3 spans 13 amino acids.

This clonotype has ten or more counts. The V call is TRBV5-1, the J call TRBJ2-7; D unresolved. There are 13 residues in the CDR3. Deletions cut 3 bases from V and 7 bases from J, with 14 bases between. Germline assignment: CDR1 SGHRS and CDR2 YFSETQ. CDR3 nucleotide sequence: TGCGCCAGCAGCTGGGCGATCCCTGGGGAGCAGTACTTC. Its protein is CASSWAIPGEQYF.

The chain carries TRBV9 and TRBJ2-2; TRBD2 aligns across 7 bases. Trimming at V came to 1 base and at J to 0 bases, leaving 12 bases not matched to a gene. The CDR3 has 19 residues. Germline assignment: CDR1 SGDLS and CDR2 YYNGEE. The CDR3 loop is CASSVPVKAGTANTGELFF. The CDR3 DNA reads TGTGCCAGCAGCGTACCGGTGAAAGCGGGAACTGCGAACACCGGGGAGCTGTTTTTT.

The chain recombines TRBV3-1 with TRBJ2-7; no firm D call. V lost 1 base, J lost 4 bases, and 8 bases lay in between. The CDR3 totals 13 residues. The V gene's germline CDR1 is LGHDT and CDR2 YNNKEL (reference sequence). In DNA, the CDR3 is TGTGCCAGCAGCCAAGGACTGTCTTACGAGCAGTACTTC. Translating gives CASSQGLSYEQYF.

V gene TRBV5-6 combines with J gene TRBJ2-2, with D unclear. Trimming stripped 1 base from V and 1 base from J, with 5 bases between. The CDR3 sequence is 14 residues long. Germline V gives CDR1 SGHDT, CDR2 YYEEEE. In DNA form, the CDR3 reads TGTGCCAGCAGCTTGCTGGAGAACACCGGGGAGCTGTTTTTT. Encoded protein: CASSLLENTGELFF. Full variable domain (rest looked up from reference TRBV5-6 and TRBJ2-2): DAGVTQSPTHLIKTRGQQVTLRCSPKSGHDTVSWYQQALGQGPQFIFQYYEEEERQRGNFPDRFSGHQFPNYSSELNVNALLLGDSALYLCASSLLENTGELFFGEGSRLTVL.

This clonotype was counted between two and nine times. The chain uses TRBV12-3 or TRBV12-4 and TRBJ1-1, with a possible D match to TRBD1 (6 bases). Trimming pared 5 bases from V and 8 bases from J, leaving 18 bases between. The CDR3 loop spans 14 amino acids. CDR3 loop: CASSRPLQGIEAFF. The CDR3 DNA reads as TGTGCCAGCAGTCGTCCGCTACAGGGAATAGAAGCTTTCTTT.

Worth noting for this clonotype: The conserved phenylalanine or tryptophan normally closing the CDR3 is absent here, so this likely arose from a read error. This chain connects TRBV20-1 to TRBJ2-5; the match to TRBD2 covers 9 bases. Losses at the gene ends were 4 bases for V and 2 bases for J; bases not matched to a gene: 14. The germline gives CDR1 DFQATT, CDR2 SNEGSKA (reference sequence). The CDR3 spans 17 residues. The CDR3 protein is CSATPSLAGWAQETQYC. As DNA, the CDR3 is TGCAGTGCTACCCCTTCGCTAGCGGGGTGGGCACAAGAGACCCAGTACTGC.

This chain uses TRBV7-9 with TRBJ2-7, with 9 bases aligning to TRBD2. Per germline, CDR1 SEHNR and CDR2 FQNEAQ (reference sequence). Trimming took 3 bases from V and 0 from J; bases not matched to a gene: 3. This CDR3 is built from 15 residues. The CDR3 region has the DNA TGTGCCAGCAGCTTTCCGCGGGAGGGCTCCTACGAGCAGTACTTC. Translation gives CASSFPREGSYEQYF.

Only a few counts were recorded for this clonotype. The CDR3 reads CASSQASTSGGALDEQFF. The CDR3 nucleotides read TGTGCCAGCAGCCAAGCGTCGACTAGCGGGGGGGCCCTCGATGAGCAGTTCTTC. The chain has TRBV4-2 and TRBJ2-1; 14 positions agree with TRBD2. Trimming at V came to 1 base and at J to 8 bases, leaving 10 bases not matched to a gene. CDR1 is LGHNA and CDR2 is YNFKEQ in the germline V gene. The CDR3 contains 18 residues.

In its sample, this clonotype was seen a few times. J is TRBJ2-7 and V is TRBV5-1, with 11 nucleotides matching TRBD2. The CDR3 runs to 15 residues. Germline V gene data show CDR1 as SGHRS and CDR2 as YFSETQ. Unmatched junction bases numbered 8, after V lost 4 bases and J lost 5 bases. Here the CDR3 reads CASSPLTSGKDEQYF. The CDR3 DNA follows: TGCGCCAGCAGCCCCTTGACTAGCGGGAAGGACGAGCAGTACTTC.

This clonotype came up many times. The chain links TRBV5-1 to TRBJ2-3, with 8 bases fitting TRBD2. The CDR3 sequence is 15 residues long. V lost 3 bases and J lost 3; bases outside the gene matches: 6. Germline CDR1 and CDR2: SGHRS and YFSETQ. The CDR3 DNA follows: TGCGCCAGCAGCTCCCGGGGGGGCCCAACAGATACGCAGTATTTT. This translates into CASSSRGGPTDTQYF.

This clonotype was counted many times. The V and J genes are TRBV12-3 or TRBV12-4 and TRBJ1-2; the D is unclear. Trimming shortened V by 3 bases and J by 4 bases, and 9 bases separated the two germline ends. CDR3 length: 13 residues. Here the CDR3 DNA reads TGTGCCAGCAGTTTCCAGCAGTCCTATGGCTACACCTTC. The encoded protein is CASSFQQSYGYTF.

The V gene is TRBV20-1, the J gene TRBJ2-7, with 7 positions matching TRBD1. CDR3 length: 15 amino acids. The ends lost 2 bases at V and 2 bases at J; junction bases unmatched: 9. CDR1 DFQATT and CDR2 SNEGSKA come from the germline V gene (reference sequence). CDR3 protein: CSARRGTEKAYEQYF. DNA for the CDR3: TGCAGTGCTAGAAGGGGGACAGAGAAGGCCTACGAGCAGTACTTC.

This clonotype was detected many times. The CDR3 DNA reads as TGCGCCAGCAGCTTCGGACAGGGTCTTACCGGGGAGCTGTTTTTT. Its translation: CASSFGQGLTGELFF. This chain uses TRBV5-1 with TRBJ2-2; TRBD1 matches at 8 bases. Trimming cost V 2 bases and J 5 bases; bases outside gene matches: 5. CDR1 is SGHRS and CDR2 is YFSETQ in the germline V gene. This CDR3 is built from 15 residues.

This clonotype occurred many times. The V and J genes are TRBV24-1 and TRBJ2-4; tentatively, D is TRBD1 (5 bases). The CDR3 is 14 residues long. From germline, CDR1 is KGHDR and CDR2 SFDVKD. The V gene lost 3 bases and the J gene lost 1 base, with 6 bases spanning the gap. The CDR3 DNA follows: TGTGCCACCAGTGATGGGGCGGCCAAAAACATTCAGTACTTC. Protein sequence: CATSDGAAKNIQYF.

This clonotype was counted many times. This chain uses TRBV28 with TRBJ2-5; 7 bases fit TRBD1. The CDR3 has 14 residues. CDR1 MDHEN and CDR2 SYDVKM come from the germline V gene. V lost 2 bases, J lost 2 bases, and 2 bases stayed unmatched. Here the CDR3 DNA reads TGTGCCAGCAGTTTAGGGGGACAGCAAGAGACCCAGTACTTC. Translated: CASSLGGQQETQYF.